This TCR beta chain comes out of a study of blood T cells in healthy people across ages. Ranging in age from about 6 to 100, the donors were healthy Caucasian individuals from Russia. Each sample yielded at least 6 million isolated PBMCs. This clonotype was detected a few times. Its specificity is unknown. Then a second PCR, running roughly 6 to 12 cycles, was carried out with a sample-barcoded 5' primer and a J-beta primer mix. Via MiXCR, TCRdb re-called the 5' RACE reads, giving one row per CDR3 protein. The sample contains 650,000 or so distinct CDR3 sequences, around 52% of which appear only once. V trimming: 0 bases; J trimming: 7 bases; junction bases outside the gene matches: 11. The CDR3 is 16 amino acids. The germline gives CDR1 SGHRS, CDR2 YFSETQ. Study results and limitations: Getting older went along with TCR beta diversity per million T cells dropping roughly linearly.

The receptor comes from a woman at least 80 years old in good health. The specimen sequenced was blood. The V call is TRBV5-1, the J call TRBJ2-7; 9 bases line up with TRBD2. The CDR3 nucleotides are TGCGCCAGCAGCTTGGCGCTAGCGGGGATTTGGGATGAGCAGTACTTC. Protein: CASSLALAGIWDEQYF.